The sequence of this T cell receptor beta chain was determined in a study of shared clonotypes between healthy human individuals (dated by TCRdb to 2020 to 2021). Regarding the research as a whole: A couple of women and a few men aged 18 to 49 years were included in the cohort. For each donor, CD4 naive and CD4 memory were each given three plates, CD8 naive was given two plates, and CD8 memory was given one plate. The study deeply sequenced blood TCR repertoires of five healthy adults to estimate repertoire size and the extent of clonotype sharing between individuals. Per donor, leukapheresis produced somewhere between about 0.8 and 9 billion PBMCs. Libraries were prepared and TCR repertoires were sequenced by different laboratories using diverse techniques, in order to increase sequencing depth and limit assay-specific biases. What the work shows at the level of the full study, not this receptor alone: The small number of donors limited the genetic and exposure-history diversity represented. About 5% of naive CD4, approximately 3.7% of naive CD8, roughly 2.4% of memory CD4, and 0.4% of memory CD8 clonotypes were shared across several donors. Based on pairwise subsampling, the degree of clonotype sharing among donors was expected to be affected by sequencing depth. Sampling was restricted to blood, and TCR repertoires in tissue are likely to differ from TCR repertoires in blood. Estimated clonotype richness was generally larger for naive than for memory subsets. Clonotypes shared by all four sorted-subset donors showed higher generation probabilities than non-shared clonotypes. Rarefaction of sorted-subset datasets indicated incomplete sequencing despite the large sequencing depth.

This clone appeared a single time. Its cognate antigen has yet to be identified. No qualities accompany the bases; no much larger clone lies one base away. TCR CDR3 regions were amplified from genomic DNA by multiplex PCR using the deep immunoSEQ assay. Extracted genomic DNA from each cell subset was distributed evenly across all wells of several immunoSEQ 96-well plates, and each plate was treated as a replicate. For sorted subsets, about 0.2 ug genomic DNA, equal to 30,000 to 35,000 T cell genomes, was loaded into each replicate PCR. Purified libraries were measured with a Qubit 3.0 fluorometer, size-checked on a Bioanalyzer 2100, and measured again with the KAPA Library Quantification kit. Every immunoSEQ 96-well plate was sequenced on a separate single-read 150-cycle Illumina NextSeq 550 flow cell. The study's own analysis went as follows. Because the immunoSEQ output included only junctional sequences and no quality scores, the filtering could not be the same as the filtering used for full-length reads. To assign V/J genes and CDR3, sequences were annotated against IMGT germline references using PyIR, a Python wrapper for IgBLAST v1.9. Reads were filtered out if the reads had weak V/J assignments (E-value above 1e-6), no CDR3, stop codons, out-of-frame junctions, or ambiguous translated residues. V3J clonotypes were defined by identical inferred V gene, J gene, and CDR3 amino acid sequence. Percentage overlap between repertoires was computed as shared unique clonotypes divided by the size of the smaller repertoire. Richness of each repertoire was evaluated using RTK rarefaction, the Chao1 estimator, and Recon v2.1 estimates of unobserved clonotypes. OLGA was used to compute generation probabilities for all TCRbeta clonotypes that the gDNA method yielded from a few donors. The table comes from immuneACCESS by way of TCRdb, which keeps in-frame sequences with V and J called. Part of the clones is missing from these tables; in studies checked, under half for an unresolved V gene and the rest for unknown reasons. V, J and clone size are taken as reported in that table, and D and trimming were inferred from the DNA itself. This sample is represented by about 2 million clones; 85% to 95% of them were singletons. Jointly, the top ten make up 0.13% of the sample.

Compared with germline, V lacks 4 bases and J lacks 0 bases; bases without a gene match: 6. The CDR3 measures 16 amino acids from cysteine to phenylalanine. The only DNA kept is the CDR3, 48 bases in frame from the first base. CDR1 is given as SGHRS and CDR2 as YFSETQ, both from the germline V gene. The donors were healthy, HIV-negative adults with no recently reported acute infections or vaccinations. Every donor was a Caucasian adult residing in Nashville, Tennessee, USA. CD4+ T cells were enriched by magnetic negative selection; naive cells were then positively selected on CD45RA, and the negative fraction formed the memory subset. After blood collection by leukapheresis, PBMCs were isolated using Ficoll-Histopaque density gradient centrifugation and then cryopreserved in the vapor phase of liquid nitrogen. Purity and quantity of every magnetically sorted T cell population were checked by analytical flow cytometry. From each sorted fraction, genomic DNA was isolated and quantified by UV absorbance on a Nanodrop 2000c.

The source is a man younger than 35 in good health. The sequenced sample was naive CD4+ T cells sorted from blood. The cell subset or site label, read with the paper, signifies: CD45RA+ positively selected. Recombination joined TRBV5-1 with TRBJ2-1; 8 bases in between match TRBD2. The bases are TGCGCCAGCAGCGCGCGGGAGGTCTCCTCCTACAATGAGCAGTTCTTC. It translates to CASSAREVSSYNEQFF. The full variable domain, with segments outside the CDR3 supplied by the reference TRBV5-1 and TRBJ2-1 proteins, appears as KAGVTQTPRYLIKTRGQQVTLSCSPISGHRSVSWYQQTPGQGLQFLFEYFSETQRNKGNFPGRFSGRQFSNSRSEMNVSTLELGDSALYLCASSAREVSSYNEQFFGPGTRLTVL.